One and the same sample provided the 9 T cell receptor beta chains below, sequenced in a study of blood T cell repertoires in COVID-19. The assay was immunoSEQ multiplex PCR, and TCRdb's table has in-frame clones only and misses some. The table records around 270,000 clones, about 90% of them present only once. The sequencing input was PBMCs or T cells enriched from blood (not recorded which). Source of these receptors: a woman aged 35 to 49 who had been exposed to COVID-19.

The rearrangement joins TRBV19 to TRBJ1-2; perhaps TRBD1 as D (5 bases). Germline CDR1 reads LNHDA; CDR2 reads SQIVND (reference sequence). Deletions cut 7 bases from V and 7 bases from J, with 19 bases between. There are 14 residues in the CDR3. CDR3 in amino acids: CASTRQALGAGYTF. The CDR3 DNA follows: TGTGCCAGTACGAGGCAGGCCCTAGGGGCTGGCTACACCTTC.

The CDR3 loop reads CASSLGQGIYGYTF. CDR3 DNA: TGTGCCAGCAGTTTAGGACAGGGAATCTATGGCTACACCTTC. The chain joins TRBV27 to TRBJ1-2; 8 bases match TRBD1. CDR1 and CDR2 from the germline V gene are MNHEY and SMNVEV (reference sequence). The ends lost 2 bases at V and 4 bases at J; junction bases unmatched: 3. The CDR3 sequence is 14 residues long.

This rearrangement joins TRBV10-3 to TRBJ1-5, with 8 bases identical to TRBD1. J gave up 5 bases and V 6 bases, and 0 bases lay outside the gene matches. CDR3 length equals 12 residues. Germline CDR1 ENHRY, CDR2 SYGVKD. The CDR3, as DNA: TGTGCCATCAGGACAGGGGATCAGCCCCAGCATTTT. This encodes CAIRTGDQPQHF.

The table lists this clone with a count of one. CDR3 sequence reads: CASSKASPTGTTGNTIYF. The CDR3 DNA follows: TGTGCCAGCAGCAAAGCATCACCGACAGGGACGACGGGAAACACCATATATTTT. The rearrangement uses TRBV21-1 and TRBJ1-3; the table's D call of TRBD1 was not tested on the DNA. TRBV21-1 is shown as a pseudogene. CDR3 length: 18 amino acids.

The rearrangement links TRBV7-9 to TRBJ1-1, with 10 bases that match TRBD1. From germline, CDR1 is SEHNR and CDR2 FQNEAQ (reference sequence). CDR3 size: 16 residues. After removal of 2 bases from V and 5 bases from J, the junction contained 8 bases not matched to a gene. The CDR3 spells CASSLPRQGAGTEAFF. The CDR3, as DNA: TGTGCCAGCAGCTTACCCCGACAGGGGGCAGGGACTGAAGCTTTCTTT.

In regard to this clone: Other DNA sequences in the same sample also yield this CDR3. The V and J genes are TRBV28 and TRBJ2-7; TRBD1 is a possible D gene (7 bases). The V gene's germline CDR1 is MDHEN and CDR2 SYDVKM. The CDR3 length is 14 residues. V lost 1 base to trimming and J lost 2 bases, with 9 bases between them. The DNA for the CDR3 is TGTGCCAGCAGTTTATCAGGGGGGACCTACGAGCAGTACTTC. As protein: CASSLSGGTYEQYF.

The V call is TRBV30, the J call TRBJ2-5; 8 bases are a match to TRBD1. Germline-derived CDR1 and CDR2 are GTSNPN and SVGIG (reference sequence). CDR3 length: 15 residues. The V and J ends lost 0 bases and 4 bases, in that order; junction bases with no gene match: 7. CDR3 in amino acids: CAWSVVTGGRETQYF. CDR3 DNA sequence: TGTGCCTGGAGTGTGGTCACAGGGGGACGAGAGACCCAGTACTTC.

J is TRBJ2-2 and V is TRBV7-9; D call uncertain. Germline CDR1 reads SEHNR; CDR2 reads FQNEAQ (reference sequence). The germline V and J ends were trimmed by 6 bases and 4 bases, with 12 bases remaining between them. This CDR3 comprises 14 residues. The CDR3 reads CASRLTLGTGELFF. The CDR3 DNA sequence: TGTGCCAGCAGACTAACATTGGGCACCGGGGAGCTGTTTTTT.

This chain links TRBV5-1 with TRBJ2-4; possible D gene TRBD1, 5 bases. This CDR3 comprises 14 residues. Trimming took 4 bases from V and 0 from J, leaving 8 bases between them. CDR1 is SGHRS, CDR2 YFSETQ, per germline. CDR3 in DNA: TGCGCCAGCAGCCAAGGGGTAGCCAAAAACATTCAGTACTTC. Protein: CASSQGVAKNIQYF.